This T cell receptor (beta chain) derives from a study of control samples from healthy donors and cancer patients. TCRdb's copy holds only in-frame clones and misses some; the assay was immunoSEQ multiplex PCR. Of 120,000 or so clones detected, about 90% appear once; the ten largest clones hold 30% to 50%. This receptor was taken from a man in his fifties or sixties in good health. The material sequenced was blood.

CDR3 DNA: TGTGCCAGCTCAAGGACAGGGAACACTGAAGCTTTCTTT. Translation gives CASSRTGNTEAFF. The chain has TRBV18 and TRBJ1-1; 7 bases map to TRBD1. The V segment lost 5 bases and the J segment 1 base; nucleotides outside the gene matches: 1. Germline CDR1 is KGHSH and CDR2 is LQKENI. The CDR3 covers 13 residues. Using reference TRBV18 and TRBJ1-1 for the parts outside the CDR3, the full variable domain is NAGVMQNPRHLVRRRGQEARLRCSPMKGHSHVYWYRQLPEEGLKFMVYLQKENIIDESGMPKERFSAEFPKEGPSILRIQQVVRGDSAAYFCASSRTGNTEAFFGQGTRLTVV.